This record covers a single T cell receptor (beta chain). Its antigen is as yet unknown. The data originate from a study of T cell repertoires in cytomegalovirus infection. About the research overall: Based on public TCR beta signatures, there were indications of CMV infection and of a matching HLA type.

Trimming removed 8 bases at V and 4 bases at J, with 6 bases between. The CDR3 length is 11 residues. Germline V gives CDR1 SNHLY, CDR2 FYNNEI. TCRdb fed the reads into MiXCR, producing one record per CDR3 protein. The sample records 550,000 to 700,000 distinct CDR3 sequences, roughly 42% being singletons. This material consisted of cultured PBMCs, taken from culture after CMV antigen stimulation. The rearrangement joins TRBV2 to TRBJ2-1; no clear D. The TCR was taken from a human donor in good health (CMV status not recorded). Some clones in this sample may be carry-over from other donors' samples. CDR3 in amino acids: CASVWYNEQFF. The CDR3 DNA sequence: TGTGCCAGCGTATGGTACAATGAGCAGTTCTTC.